The 29 T cell receptor beta chains reported below all come from one sample, sequenced in a study of technical replicates of blood from four donors. Repertoires were generated with immunoSEQ multiplex PCR, while TCRdb's copy carries only in-frame clones and drops some. The sample includes more than 90,000 clones, approximately 95% seen only once; the top ten take 0.2% to 0.3%. The sample comprised T cells isolated from PBMCs. The origin of the receptors is a human donor in good health.

The chain links TRBV2 to TRBJ2-2; a possible D gene is TRBD1 (6 bases). Trimming stripped 2 bases from V and 7 bases from J, with 17 bases between. The CDR3 runs to 16 residues. Germline V CDR1 and CDR2: SNHLY, FYNNEI. The CDR3 sequence: CASSESPLGRGGELFF. DNA of the CDR3: TGTGCCAGCAGTGAATCTCCCCTCGGCAGGGGCGGGGAGCTGTTTTTT.

V is TRBV5-1 and J is TRBJ2-1, with D perhaps matching TRBD1 (5 bases). Between the trimmed V and J ends, which lost 4 bases and 3 bases, there was a span of 14 bases. The germline gives CDR1 SGHRS, CDR2 YFSETQ. The CDR3 covers 15 residues. CDR3 residues: CASSRSDSYYNEQFF. The CDR3 bases are TGCGCCAGCAGCCGATCTGACAGCTACTACAATGAGCAGTTCTTC.

The chain has TRBV7-8 and TRBJ2-1; D is perhaps TRBD2 (5 bases). Trimming pared 3 bases from V and 4 bases from J, leaving 10 bases between. The CDR3 runs 14 residues. Germline loops: CDR1 SGHVS, CDR2 FQNEAQ. The CDR3 DNA reads as TGTGCCAGCAGCTTGGTTACGGGGTACAATGAGCAGTTCTTC. It yields the protein CASSLVTGYNEQFF.

The chain employs TRBV27 and TRBJ2-6, with D perhaps TRBD1 (5 bases). Germline V lookup: CDR1 MNHEY, CDR2 SMNVEV (reference sequence). The CDR3 extends over 14 amino acids. V lost 10 bases and J lost 0, with 10 bases in between. The CDR3 loop is CATTDSSGANVLTF. CDR3 DNA: TGTGCCACCACCGACAGCTCTGGGGCCAACGTCCTGACTTTC.

This chain's CDR3 is CASSRTTMGQGVNEQFF. The CDR3 DNA reads TGCGCCAGCAGCCGGACGACCATGGGACAGGGGGTCAATGAGCAGTTCTTC. The rearrangement uses TRBV4-1 and TRBJ2-1, with TRBD1 matching 11 bases. Germline values: CDR1 MGHRA, CDR2 YSYEKL. V was pared by 4 bases and J by 6 bases, with 11 bases of the junction left unmatched. This CDR3 has 17 residues.

The rearrangement links TRBV28 to TRBJ2-7; D possibly corresponds to TRBD1 (5 bases). Trimming removed 5 bases from V and 3 bases from J, with 32 bases in between. The length of the CDR3 is 20 residues. Per the germline V gene, CDR1 is MDHEN and CDR2 is SYDVKM. CDR3 amino acids: CASSHRYQPKLIPLHYEQYF. The CDR3 DNA is TGTGCCAGCAGTCACAGGTATCAACCTAAGCTAATTCCCCTCCACTACGAGCAGTACTTC.

The J gene is TRBJ2-7, the V gene TRBV6-5; tentative D call: TRBD1 (5 bases). This CDR3 contains 13 residues. The V and J ends lost 6 bases and 2 bases respectively, with 11 bases between them. Germline V gene data show CDR1 as MNHEY and CDR2 as SVGAGI. The CDR3 here is CASSPGHPYEQYF. The CDR3 DNA reads as TGTGCCAGCAGCCCTGGACACCCCTACGAGCAGTACTTC.

This clone showed up just once. CDR3 DNA: TGTGCCTGGAGTGAAAGAGGGAGGGGGGATCAGCCCCAGCATTTT. Translating it yields CAWSERGRGDQPQHF. The gene calls are TRBV30 and TRBJ1-5; D is possibly TRBD1 (6 bases). This CDR3 has 15 amino acids. The ends were cut back, 1 base at V and 5 bases at J, with 15 bases in the middle. From germline, CDR1 is GTSNPN and CDR2 SVGIG (reference sequence).

The chain is built from TRBV6-5 and TRBJ1-5, with D maybe TRBD1 (5 bases). CDR3 length equals 13 residues. Germline CDR1 is MNHEY and CDR2 is SVGAGI. V was shortened by 6 bases and J by 9 bases, with 15 bases between the two germline ends. This CDR3 is CASSLGRGGPQHF. The DNA of the CDR3 is TGTGCCAGCAGCCTAGGGAGGGGAGGGCCCCAGCATTTT.

The chain combines TRBV30 with TRBJ1-5; D is ambiguous. CDR3 length: 15 amino acids. CDR1 is GTSNPN, CDR2 SVGIG, per germline (reference sequence). Trimming left V 3 bases short and J 6 bases short, with 18 bases between. The CDR3 coding sequence is TGTGCCTGGAGACCGCCTGGTCGGGTCGGTCAGCCCCAGCATTTT. Its protein is CAWRPPGRVGQPQHF.

This clone was observed once. J is TRBJ2-6 and V is TRBV7-2; tentatively, D is TRBD2 (5 bases). Trimming cost V 3 bases and J 4 bases, with 10 bases left between them. The CDR3 has 15 residues. The germline gives CDR1 SGHTA, CDR2 FQGNSA. In DNA, the CDR3 is TGTGCCAGCAGCTTTTCGGGGTCCGGGGCCAACGTCCTGACTTTC. It is translated as CASSFSGSGANVLTF. Filled out from reference TRBV7-2 and TRBJ2-6, the complete variable domain reads GAGVSQSPSNKVTEKGKDVELRCDPISGHTALYWYRQSLGQGLEFLIYFQGNSAPDKSGLPSDRFSAERTGGSVSTLTIQRTQQEDSAVYLCASSFSGSGANVLTFGAGSRLTVL.

This clone has just one count. The rearrangement uses TRBV7-2 and TRBJ2-3; possibly TRBD1 for D (6 bases). Germline assignment: CDR1 SGHTA and CDR2 FQGNSA. The V end lost 5 bases, the J end lost 6 bases, and 24 bases lay between the germline ends. CDR3 length: 17 amino acids. As DNA, the CDR3 is TGTGCCAGCAGCCCCAGGGGCTTAACTCTCAAATGGGATACGCAGTATTTT. This sequence encodes CASSPRGLTLKWDTQYF.

The genes are TRBV4-1 and TRBJ2-5, with D unclear. The V and J ends lost 0 bases and 5 bases respectively, with 4 bases between them. CDR1 and CDR2 from the germline V gene are MGHRA and YSYEKL. The CDR3 extends over 12 amino acids. CDR3 bases: TGCGCCAGCAGCCAAGAGAGGGAGACCCAGTACTTC. Its protein is CASSQERETQYF.

The chain uses TRBV5-5 and TRBJ2-7, with 7 nucleotides matching TRBD1. CDR1 and CDR2 (germline): SGHKS, YYEKEE (reference sequence). Losses at the gene ends were 4 bases for V and 9 bases for J; bases not matched to a gene: 7. The CDR3 is 12 amino acids. CDR3 loop: CASSPTGSGQYF. The CDR3 DNA follows: TGTGCCAGCAGCCCGACAGGGTCCGGGCAGTACTTC.

This rearrangement joins TRBV6-1 to TRBJ1-5; weak D call: TRBD1 (6 bases). Germline V lookup: CDR1 MNHNS, CDR2 SASEGT. The length of the CDR3 is 13 residues. V lost 5 bases, J lost 7 bases, and 12 bases lay in between. The CDR3 is CASSIQGQQPQHF. As DNA, the CDR3 is TGTGCCAGCAGTATACAGGGTCAGCAGCCCCAGCATTTT.

As to this clone: The DNA is left out, because the CDR3 cannot be placed on it with certainty; the CDR3 is given as TCRdb lists it. The rearrangement joins TRBV27 to TRBJ2-5; the D call in the table, TRBD1, was not verified against the DNA. The CDR3 numbers 20 amino acids, ends counted. Germline CDR1 and CDR2: MNHEY and SMNVEV (reference sequence). The CDR3 is CASSRFLAQGSRIGEETQYF.

The J gene is TRBJ1-1, the V gene TRBV5-1; no firm D call. Trimming removed 0 bases at V and 1 base at J, with 7 bases between. The CDR3 has 14 amino acids. The V gene's germline CDR1 is SGHRS and CDR2 YFSETQ. The CDR3 coding sequence is TGCGCCAGCAGCTTGGACAGACCGAACACTGAAGCTTTCTTT. This sequence encodes CASSLDRPNTEAFF.

The CDR3 DNA reads TGTGCCAGCAGCGCCTCGGGACAGCTGAACACTGAAGCTTTCTTT. Its protein is CASSASGQLNTEAFF. The chain couples TRBV7-9 to TRBJ1-1; 7 nucleotides agree with TRBD1. Germline trimming cut 5 bases from V and 0 bases from J; bases unmatched to any gene: 6. This CDR3 has 15 residues. Per germline, CDR1 SEHNR and CDR2 FQNEAQ (reference sequence).

The V call is TRBV27, the J call TRBJ1-1; 7 bases are shared with TRBD1. The germline gives CDR1 MNHEY, CDR2 SMNVEV (reference sequence). Unmatched junction bases numbered 8, after V lost 5 bases and J lost 8 bases. The CDR3 spans 13 residues. CDR3 sequence (DNA): TGTGCCAGCAGTGTGGAGGGACAGCAAGAAGCTTTCTTT. Translated: CASSVEGQQEAFF.

This chain links TRBV7-9 with TRBJ2-3, with 12 bases identical to TRBD1. CDR1 and CDR2 (germline): SEHNR, FQNEAQ (reference sequence). The junction had 1 base not matched to a gene; V was cut back by 3 bases and J by 3 bases. The CDR3 runs 15 residues. CDR3 loop: CASSLGQGATDTQYF. CDR3 nucleotides: TGTGCCAGCAGCTTGGGACAGGGGGCTACAGATACGCAGTATTTT.

This chain connects TRBV7-2 to TRBJ2-7, with 7 positions matching TRBD2. CDR1 SGHTA and CDR2 FQGNSA come from the germline V gene. The CDR3 consists of 18 residues. After removal of 3 bases from V and 6 bases from J, the junction contained 20 bases not matched to a gene. CDR3 sequence reads: CASSFPGSSGPDVSEQYF. The CDR3, as DNA: TGTGCCAGCAGCTTCCCGGGGTCTAGCGGTCCCGACGTGAGCGAGCAGTACTTC.

This chain joins TRBV5-6 and TRBJ2-2, with D uncertain. Germline V CDR1 and CDR2: SGHDT, YYEEEE. The V and J ends lost 1 base and 0 bases respectively, with 7 bases between them. The CDR3 runs to 15 residues. This CDR3 is CASSLLSANTGELFF. Here the CDR3 DNA reads TGTGCCAGCAGCTTGTTGAGTGCGAACACCGGGGAGCTGTTTTTT.

The CDR3 protein is CASSPGQRETQYF. CDR3 bases: TGTGCCAGCAGTCCCGGACAAAGGGAGACCCAGTACTTC. This chain connects TRBV28 to TRBJ2-5, with D possibly matching TRBD1 (5 bases). The V and J ends lost 5 bases and 5 bases respectively, with 12 bases between them. Looked up from germline, CDR1 is MDHEN and CDR2 is SYDVKM. This CDR3 is 13 amino acids long. The full variable domain, completed using reference TRBV28 and TRBJ2-5, is DVKVTQSSRYLVKRTGEKVFLECVQDMDHENMFWYRQDPGLGLRLIYFSYDVKMKEKGDIPEGYSVSREKKERFSLILESASTNQTSMYLCASSPGQRETQYFGPGTRLLVL.

The chain has TRBV19 and TRBJ1-5, with a tentative D call TRBD1 (5 bases). Germline values: CDR1 LNHDA, CDR2 SQIVND (reference sequence). CDR3 length: 14 residues. Trimming removed 1 base from V and 5 bases from J, with 9 bases in between. CDR3 in amino acids: CASSIAGYYQPQHF. CDR3 nucleotides: TGTGCCAGTAGTATAGCAGGGTACTATCAGCCCCAGCATTTT. Combining the CDR3 with reference TRBV19 and TRBJ1-5 gives the whole variable domain DGGITQSPKYLFRKEGQNVTLSCEQNLNHDAMYWYRQDPGQGLRLIYYSQIVNDFQKGDIAEGYSVSREKKESFPLTVTSAQKNPTAFYLCASSIAGYYQPQHFGDGTRLSIL.

The V and J genes are TRBV10-1 and TRBJ2-1; 11 nucleotides agree with TRBD2. The germline CDR1 and CDR2 sequences are WNHNN and SYGVQD (reference sequence). CDR3 size: 16 residues. The V and J ends lost 0 bases and 2 bases, in that order; junction bases with no gene match: 0. CDR3 amino acids: CASSESTSGAYNEQFF. The CDR3 DNA sequence: TGCGCCAGCAGTGAGTCGACTAGCGGGGCCTACAATGAGCAGTTCTTC.

This chain uses TRBV7-3 with TRBJ1-2; D uncertain. V was trimmed by 5 bases and J by 0 bases, leaving 7 bases between them. In germline, CDR1 is SGHTA, CDR2 FQGTGA. This CDR3 is 13 amino acids long. CDR3 region: CASSPGANYGYTF. The DNA of the CDR3 is TGTGCCAGCAGCCCGGGAGCTAACTATGGCTACACCTTC. Together with reference TRBV7-3 and TRBJ1-2, the CDR3 gives the full variable domain: GAGVSQTPSNKVTEKGKYVELRCDPISGHTALYWYRQSLGQGPEFLIYFQGTGAADDSGLPNDRFFAVRPEGSVSTLKIQRTERGDSAVYLCASSPGANYGYTFGSGTRLTVV.

The chain couples TRBV14 to TRBJ2-3; unclear D gene. Germline-derived CDR1 and CDR2 are SGHDN and FVKESK. The CDR3 is 16 residues long. Deletions cut 3 bases from V and 6 bases from J, with 19 bases between. The CDR3 sequence: CASSQIFGSNYDTQYF. The CDR3 region has the DNA TGTGCCAGCAGCCAGATATTCGGGTCTAACTATGATACGCAGTATTTT.

J is TRBJ1-2 and V is TRBV27, with 8 nucleotides matching TRBD1. CDR1 is MNHEY, CDR2 SMNVEV, per germline (reference sequence). The CDR3 runs 14 residues. With V trimmed by 3 bases and J by 6 bases, 6 bases remained unmatched. CDR3 coding DNA: TGTGCCAGCAGTTTTTATGGACAGGGCCATGGCTACACCTTC. Its translation: CASSFYGQGHGYTF.

This rearrangement joins TRBV29-1 to TRBJ1-5; 8 bases agree with TRBD1. The germline CDR1 and CDR2 sequences are SQVTM and ANQGSEA. The ends lost 6 bases at V and 7 bases at J; junction bases unmatched: 8. CDR3 size: 13 residues. CDR3 residues: CSVGDRGPQPQHF. The DNA of the CDR3 is TGCAGCGTGGGAGACAGGGGCCCCCAGCCCCAGCATTTT. The full variable domain, its missing parts supplied by reference TRBV29-1 and TRBJ1-5, is SAVISQKPSRDICQRGTSLTIQCQVDSQVTMMFWYRQQPGQSLTLIATANQGSEATYESGFVIDKFPISRPNLTFSTLTVSNMSPEDSSIYLCSVGDRGPQPQHFGDGTRLSIL.